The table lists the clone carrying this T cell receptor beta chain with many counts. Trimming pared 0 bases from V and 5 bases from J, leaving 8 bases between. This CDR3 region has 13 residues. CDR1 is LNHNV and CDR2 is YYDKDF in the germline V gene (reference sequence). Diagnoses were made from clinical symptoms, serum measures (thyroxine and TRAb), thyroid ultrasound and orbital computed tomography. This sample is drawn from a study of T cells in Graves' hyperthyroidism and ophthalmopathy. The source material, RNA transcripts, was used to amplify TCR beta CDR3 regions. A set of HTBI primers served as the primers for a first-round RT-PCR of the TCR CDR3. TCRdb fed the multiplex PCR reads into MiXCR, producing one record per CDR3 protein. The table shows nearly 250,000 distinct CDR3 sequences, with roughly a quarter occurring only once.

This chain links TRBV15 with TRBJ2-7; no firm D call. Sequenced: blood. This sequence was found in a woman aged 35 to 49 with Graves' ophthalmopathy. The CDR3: CATSRDSIHEQYF. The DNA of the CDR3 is TGTGCCACCAGCAGAGATAGTATCCACGAGCAGTACTTC.